This entry lists 18 T cell receptor beta chains sequenced from one sample in a study of T cells expressing NK-cell markers. TCRdb reprocessed the 5' RACE reads and keeps a single row for each CDR3 protein, giving no DNA. This sample's table reports 500,000 to 600,000 distinct CDR3 sequences. What was sequenced was blood T cells: a sorted CD56 or NKG2C T cell subset, CD4+ or CD8+ T cells, or bulk PBMC T cells (not recorded which). These receptors came from a man aged 18 to 30 in good health.

The chain joins TRBV7-2 to TRBJ1-4; TCRdb proposes TRBD1, but this gene call is untestable without DNA. Germline CDR1 is SGHTA and CDR2 is FQGNSA. The CDR3 runs to 14 residues. The CDR3 is CASSPDRGDEKLFF.

The chain joins TRBV11-2 to TRBJ2-3; no DNA is available, so the TRBD1 call from TCRdb remains unchecked. CDR1 is SGHAT, CDR2 FQNNGV, per germline. The CDR3 is 15 amino acids. The CDR3 sequence: CASSLSSGAGYTQYF.

V is TRBV20-1 and J is TRBJ2-3; TCRdb lists TRBD1, though no DNA is available to test this call. The CDR3 extends over 14 amino acids. Germline loops: CDR1 DFQATT, CDR2 SNEGSKA (reference sequence). CDR3: CSAGRGVGTDTQYF.

This chain joins TRBV9 and TRBJ2-6; TCRdb's D call, TRBD1, is unchecked because there is no DNA. Germline CDR1 and CDR2: SGDLS and YYNGEE. The CDR3 runs to 18 residues. This chain's CDR3 is CASSVAGHASSGANVLTF.

V usage is TRBV7-2 and J usage is TRBJ2-5. The V gene's germline CDR1 is SGHTA and CDR2 FQGNSA. The CDR3 runs 11 residues. This CDR3 is CASSSFETQYF.

J is TRBJ2-1 and V is TRBV11-2. The CDR3 contains 15 residues. Per germline, CDR1 SGHAT and CDR2 FQNNGV. The CDR3 is CASSLGRPAMNEQFF. The entire variable domain, with the rest obtained from reference TRBV11-2 and TRBJ2-1, is as follows: EAGVAQSPRYKIIEKRQSVAFWCNPISGHATLYWYQQILGQGPKLLIQFQNNGVVDDSQLPKDRFSAERLKGVDSTLKIQPAKLEDSAVYLCASSLGRPAMNEQFFGPGTRLTVL.

V and J are TRBV12-3 or TRBV12-4 and TRBJ2-4; lacking DNA, the TRBD1 call made by TCRdb goes unchecked. The CDR3 is made up of 14 amino acids. CDR3 amino acids: CASSLEDRGLTQYF.

The V gene is TRBV27, the J gene TRBJ1-2; the D gene TCRdb calls, TRBD1, cannot be checked with no DNA. Germline V gene lookup returns CDR1 MNHEY and CDR2 SMNVEV (reference sequence). There are 17 residues in the CDR3. The CDR3 sequence: CASNPRGGTPTNYGYTF.

The chain joins TRBV27 to TRBJ1-2; without DNA, the TCRdb call of TRBD1 cannot be checked. CDR3 length: 13 residues. Germline CDR1 and CDR2: MNHEY and SMNVEV (reference sequence). CDR3 amino acids: CASSPQGYHGYTF.

The rearrangement links TRBV6-5 to TRBJ2-3. The germline gives CDR1 MNHEY, CDR2 SVGAGI. CDR3 length: 15 amino acids. The CDR3 here is CASSYSPIFRDTQYF.

This sequence joins TRBV12-3 or TRBV12-4 and TRBJ2-7; the TCRdb call, TRBD1, lacks DNA for checking. The CDR3 is 16 amino acids. The chain's CDR3 is CASSPTQGANSHEQYF.

V is TRBV7-9 and J is TRBJ2-7; TCRdb calls TRBD1, which cannot be checked without DNA. Germline V gene sequence: CDR1 SEHNR, CDR2 FQNEAQ (reference sequence). The CDR3 totals 14 residues. The CDR3 sequence is CASSNLDRGYEQYF.

The chain has TRBV11-1 and TRBJ2-7. This CDR3 has 13 amino acids. Germline V gene sequence: CDR1 SGHAT, CDR2 FQDESV (reference sequence). The CDR3 here is CASSLTRWNEQYF.

This chain joins TRBV5-1 and TRBJ2-7; the TCRdb call, TRBD1, lacks DNA for checking. Germline-derived CDR1 and CDR2 are SGHRS and YFSETQ. This CDR3 has 16 residues. CDR3 sequence reads: CASSRGPGEKGYEQYF.

The chain recombines TRBV7-2 with TRBJ1-5; TCRdb's D gene call, TRBD1, goes unchecked for lack of DNA. Germline V gene lookup returns CDR1 SGHTA and CDR2 FQGNSA. The CDR3 totals 17 residues. The CDR3 spells CASSLGRGFGSNQPQHF.

The chain has TRBV6-1 and TRBJ2-7; TCRdb gives TRBD1 as the D gene, but with no DNA this cannot be confirmed. Per the germline V gene, CDR1 is MNHNS and CDR2 is SASEGT. This CDR3 region has 13 residues. Here the CDR3 reads CASSQRERHEQYF.

The chain joins TRBV5-5 to TRBJ2-1; TCRdb names TRBD1, which stays unverified in the absence of DNA. The CDR3 extends over 17 amino acids. Looked up from germline, CDR1 is SGHKS and CDR2 is YYEKEE (reference sequence). The CDR3 loop is CASSPAGQGNFYNEQFF.

This chain uses TRBV5-5 with TRBJ2-2; TCRdb lists TRBD2, though no DNA is available to test this call. This CDR3 region has 17 residues. CDR1 is SGHKS, CDR2 YYEKEE, per germline (reference sequence). The chain's CDR3 is CASSSEGRTPNTGELFF. Combining the CDR3 with reference TRBV5-5 and TRBJ2-2 gives the whole variable domain DAGVTQSPTHLIKTRGQQVTLRCSPISGHKSVSWYQQVLGQGPQFIFQYYEKEERGRGNFPDRFSARQFPNYSSELNVNALLLGDSALYLCASSSEGRTPNTGELFFGEGSRLTVL.